This TCR beta chain was sequenced during a study of blood T cell repertoires in COVID-19 (dated by TCRdb to about 2020). With respect to the entire study: Samples from collaborators originated in the United States, Italy and Spain and spanned both the acute and convalescent phases of COVID-19. The dataset comprised deeply sampled blood TCRbeta repertoires from subjects exposed to, actively infected with, or recovered from COVID-19. The prospective study material was composed of cDNA or gDNA derived from T cells, B-cell-depleted T cells, or PBMCs. Where available, HLA class I and class II types were taken from metadata supplied by the sample provider and were not determined by assay-based typing. Sample metadata almost always included a de-identified subject ID, COVID-19 status, age in years and sex. The repertoires were released in a freely available public database meant as a resource for research on the immune response to SARS-CoV-2. The samples were drawn from the first 160 participants of the ongoing ImmuneRACE study and from over a thousand subjects provided by 6 global collaborators.

Broader findings and caveats from the paper: Clinical and demographic metadata were provided uncurated, with the amount varying by source and participant.

TCRbeta CDR3 regions were amplified from genomic DNA using the immunoSEQ Assay, a bias-controlled multiplex PCR. In the paper's pipeline: Nucleated cell counts per sample were estimated from amplification of reference gene primers within the assay. Sequence reads were collapsed and filtered to measure the absolute abundance of every unique TCRbeta CDR3 rearrangement. For each sample, productive Simpson clonality was calculated as the square root of Simpson's diversity index over productive rearrangements. TCRdb re-hosts the immuneACCESS table, in-frame sequences only. Its copies lack some clones; in the studies checked, an unresolved V gene accounts for under half of them, and the cause for the rest is not known. V and J calls and clone size follow that table, whereas D and trimming were derived from the DNA. This sample comprises 200,000 to 250,000 clones, approximately 85% of them detected only once. About 4% of the sample is taken by the ten largest.

Collaborating institutions collected whole blood in K2EDTA tubes following their own protocols. Collaborator samples were shipped for TCRbeta analysis as frozen whole blood, isolated PBMCs, or DNA extracted from either sample type. CDR3 length: 14 amino acids, cysteine to phenylalanine. The retained sequence is limited to the CDR3, 42 bases, with the frame set at the first base. V was cut back by 7 bases and J by 1 base, leaving a gap of 14 bases between them. CDR1 and CDR2 (MNHEY, SVGAGI) derive from the germline V gene. Notes on this clone: Its antigen is still unknown. The record has no base qualities; no much larger clone is one base away.

The chain links TRBV6-5 with TRBJ2-7; a weak D assignment points to TRBD2 (5 bases agree). The clonotype was recovered from a man aged 45-65 years with acute or convalescent COVID-19. The sequenced sample consisted of peripheral blood. The DNA is TGTGCCAGCAAGGAGTACCGGGGTTCCTACGAGCAGTACTTC. This encodes CASKEYRGSYEQYF.